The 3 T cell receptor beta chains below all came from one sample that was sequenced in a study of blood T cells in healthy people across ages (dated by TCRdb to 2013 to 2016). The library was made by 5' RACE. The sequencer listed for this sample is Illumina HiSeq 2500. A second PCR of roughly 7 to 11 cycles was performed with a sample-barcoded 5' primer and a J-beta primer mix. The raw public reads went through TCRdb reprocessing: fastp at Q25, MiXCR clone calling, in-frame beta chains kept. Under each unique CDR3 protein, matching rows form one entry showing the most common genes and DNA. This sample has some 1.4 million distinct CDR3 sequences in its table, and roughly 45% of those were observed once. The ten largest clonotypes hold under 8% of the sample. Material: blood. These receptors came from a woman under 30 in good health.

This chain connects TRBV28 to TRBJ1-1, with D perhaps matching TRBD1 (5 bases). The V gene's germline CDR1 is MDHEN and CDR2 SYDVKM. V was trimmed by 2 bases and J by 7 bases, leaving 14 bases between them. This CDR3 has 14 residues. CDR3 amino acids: CASSLAGTVGEAFF. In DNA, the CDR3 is TGTGCCAGCAGTTTAGCGGGGACGGTTGGTGAAGCTTTCTTT.

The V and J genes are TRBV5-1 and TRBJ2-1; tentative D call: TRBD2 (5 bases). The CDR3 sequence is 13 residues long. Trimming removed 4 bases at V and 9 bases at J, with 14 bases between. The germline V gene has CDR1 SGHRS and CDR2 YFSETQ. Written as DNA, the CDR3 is TGCGCCAGCAGCGTCAGCTCTGGAGGTGAGCAGTTCTTC. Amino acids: CASSVSSGGEQFF.

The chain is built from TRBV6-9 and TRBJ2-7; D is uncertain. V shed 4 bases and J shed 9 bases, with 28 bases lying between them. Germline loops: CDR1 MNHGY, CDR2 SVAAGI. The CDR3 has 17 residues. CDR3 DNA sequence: TGTGCCAGCAGTTTTCCGTACCGCGTCCCCTTACATCTCTGGCAGTACTTC. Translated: CASSFPYRVPLHLWQYF.